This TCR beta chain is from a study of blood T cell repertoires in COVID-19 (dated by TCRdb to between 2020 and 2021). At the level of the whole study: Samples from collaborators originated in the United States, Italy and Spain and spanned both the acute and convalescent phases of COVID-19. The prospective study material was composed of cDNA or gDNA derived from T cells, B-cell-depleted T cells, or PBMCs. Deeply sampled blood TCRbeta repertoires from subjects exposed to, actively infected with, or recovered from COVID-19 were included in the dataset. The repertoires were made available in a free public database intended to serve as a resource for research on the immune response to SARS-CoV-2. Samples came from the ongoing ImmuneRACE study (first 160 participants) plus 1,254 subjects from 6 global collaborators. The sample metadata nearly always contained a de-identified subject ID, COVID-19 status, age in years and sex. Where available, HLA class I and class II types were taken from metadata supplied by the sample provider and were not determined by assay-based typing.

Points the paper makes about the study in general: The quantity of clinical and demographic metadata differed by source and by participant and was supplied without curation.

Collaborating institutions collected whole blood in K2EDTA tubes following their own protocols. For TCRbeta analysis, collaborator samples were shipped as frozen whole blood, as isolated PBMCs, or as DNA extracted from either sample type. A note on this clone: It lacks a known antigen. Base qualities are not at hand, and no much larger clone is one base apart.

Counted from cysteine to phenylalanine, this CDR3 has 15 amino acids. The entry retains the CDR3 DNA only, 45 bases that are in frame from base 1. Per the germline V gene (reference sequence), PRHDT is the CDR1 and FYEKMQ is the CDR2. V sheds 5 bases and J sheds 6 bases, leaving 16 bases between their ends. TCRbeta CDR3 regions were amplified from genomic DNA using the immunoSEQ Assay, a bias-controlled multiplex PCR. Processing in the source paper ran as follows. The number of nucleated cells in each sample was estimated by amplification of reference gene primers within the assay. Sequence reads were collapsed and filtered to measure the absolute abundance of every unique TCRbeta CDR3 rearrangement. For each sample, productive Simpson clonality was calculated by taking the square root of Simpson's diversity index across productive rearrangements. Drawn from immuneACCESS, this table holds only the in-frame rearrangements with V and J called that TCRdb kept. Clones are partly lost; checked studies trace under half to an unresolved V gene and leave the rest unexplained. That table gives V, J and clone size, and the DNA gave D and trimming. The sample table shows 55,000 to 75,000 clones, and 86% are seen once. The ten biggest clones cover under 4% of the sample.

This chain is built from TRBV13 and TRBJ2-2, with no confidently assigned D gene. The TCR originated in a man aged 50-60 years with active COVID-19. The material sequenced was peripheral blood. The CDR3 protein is CASSPTPVRPGELFF. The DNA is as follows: TGTGCCAGCAGCCCTACCCCGGTGCGCCCCGGGGAGCTGTTTTTT.